This is a list of T cell receptor beta chains from one sample in a study of beta chain features in type 1 diabetes. Assay: immunoSEQ multiplex PCR; the TCRdb copy retains only in-frame clones and omits some. The sample lists around 500,000 clones; about an eighth were seen once. The sequencing input was naive CD4+ T cells from blood. The receptors derive from a woman in her late teens or twenties in good health. Each CDR3 is given with its conserved first and last residue. D genes are given only for firm matches. Size is omitted from some rows. Given values are once, few, many or a class for expanded clones.

abundance: once
v_gene: TRBV2
j_gene: TRBJ2-5
d_gene: TRBD2
CDR3aa: CASSTIQRGTQYF
CDR3nt: TGTGCCAGCAGTACAATTCAGCGGGGCACCCAGTACTTC

abundance: NA
v_gene: TRBV6-1
j_gene: TRBJ2-5
d_gene: TRBD2
CDR3aa: CASRTSGGETQYF
CDR3nt: TGTGCCAGCAGAACTTCGGGAGGGGAGACCCAGTACTTC

abundance: few
v_gene: TRBV5-4
j_gene: TRBJ2-2
d_gene: TRBD2
CDR3aa: CASSLGGLAANTGELFF
CDR3nt: TGTGCCAGCAGCTTGGGGGGACTAGCGGCGAACACCGGGGAGCTGTTTTTT

abundance: NA
v_gene: TRBV2
j_gene: TRBJ2-3
d_gene: NA
CDR3aa: CASSNRIMTDTQYF
CDR3nt: TGTGCCAGCAGTAACAGGATTATGACAGATACGCAGTATTTT

abundance: few
v_gene: TRBV14
j_gene: TRBJ2-5
d_gene: NA
CDR3aa: CASSPSNRGVKRVTQYF
CDR3nt: TGTGCCAGCAGCCCCTCGAATCGGGGAGTTAAGAGAGTGACCCAGTACTTC

abundance: few
v_gene: TRBV14
j_gene: TRBJ1-6
d_gene: NA
CDR3aa: CASNKHVNSPLHF
CDR3nt: TGTGCCAGCAACAAGCACGTGAATTCACCCCTCCACTTT

abundance: NA
v_gene: TRBV19
j_gene: TRBJ2-1
d_gene: NA
CDR3aa: CASSRKTSPSVNEQFF
CDR3nt: TGTGCCAGTAGTCGTAAAACTAGTCCTTCGGTGAATGAGCAGTTCTTC

abundance: NA
v_gene: TRBV19
j_gene: TRBJ2-7
d_gene: NA
CDR3aa: CASSMVRGDEQYF
CDR3nt: TGTGCCAGTAGTATGGTTCGAGGAGACGAGCAGTACTTC

abundance: NA
v_gene: TRBV13
j_gene: TRBJ1-1
d_gene: NA
CDR3aa: CASRRAGRRIEAFF
CDR3nt: TGTGCCAGCAGGCGAGCGGGGCGCCGTATTGAAGCTTTCTTT

abundance: NA
v_gene: TRBV15
j_gene: TRBJ1-5
d_gene: NA
CDR3aa: CATSRDTGPQHF
CDR3nt: TGTGCCACCAGCAGAGATACGGGACCCCAGCATTTT

abundance: NA
v_gene: TRBV29-1
j_gene: TRBJ2-3
d_gene: NA
CDR3aa: CSAGRGGEPDTQYF
CDR3nt: TGCAGCGCTGGGAGGGGGGGCGAGCCAGATACGCAGTATTTT

abundance: few
v_gene: TRBV28
j_gene: TRBJ2-4
d_gene: NA
CDR3aa: CASSPGLSKNIQYF
CDR3nt: TGTGCCAGCAGCCCGGGCTTATCCAAAAACATTCAGTACTTC

abundance: NA
v_gene: TRBV7-8
j_gene: TRBJ1-3
d_gene: NA
CDR3aa: CASSTTASGNTIYF
CDR3nt: TGTGCCAGCAGCACTACGGCTTCTGGAAACACCATATATTTT

abundance: many
v_gene: TRBV13
j_gene: TRBJ2-1
d_gene: TRBD2
CDR3aa: CASSLRREDYEQFF
CDR3nt: TGTGCCAGCAGCTTAAGGCGGGAGGACTATGAGCAGTTCTTC

abundance: NA
v_gene: TRBV7-2
j_gene: TRBJ1-5
d_gene: TRBD1
CDR3aa: CASSPDRGPYSNQPQHF
CDR3nt: TGTGCCAGCAGCCCCGACAGGGGGCCGTATAGCAATCAGCCCCAGCATTTT

abundance: NA
v_gene: TRBV7-3
j_gene: TRBJ2-1
d_gene: TRBD2
CDR3aa: CASSTFERGDRYNEQFF
CDR3nt: TGTGCCAGCAGCACCTTCGAGCGGGGAGATAGGTACAATGAGCAGTTCTTC

abundance: few
v_gene: TRBV7-2
j_gene: TRBJ2-5
d_gene: NA
CDR3aa: CASSPVGQETQYF
CDR3nt: TGTGCCAGCAGCCCAGTGGGGCAAGAGACCCAGTACTTC

abundance: few
v_gene: TRBV15
j_gene: TRBJ2-3
d_gene: NA
CDR3aa: CATSRGPTGTDTQYF
CDR3nt: TGTGCCACCAGCAGAGGTCCTACAGGCACAGATACGCAGTATTTT

abundance: NA
v_gene: TRBV5-1
j_gene: TRBJ2-1
d_gene: NA
CDR3aa: CASSRITGYLGEQFF
CDR3nt: TGCGCCAGCAGCCGAATCACAGGGTATCTAGGTGAGCAGTTCTTC

abundance: NA
v_gene: TRBV7-9
j_gene: TRBJ2-2
d_gene: NA
CDR3aa: CASSPLVTGELFF
CDR3nt: TGTGCCAGCAGCCCCCTGGTCACCGGGGAGCTGTTTTTT

abundance: NA
v_gene: TRBV25-1
j_gene: TRBJ2-1
d_gene: NA
CDR3aa: CASSPEGPGEQFF
CDR3nt: TGTGCCAGCAGCCCGGAGGGCCCAGGGGAGCAGTTCTTC

abundance: NA
v_gene: TRBV7-8
j_gene: TRBJ1-5
d_gene: TRBD1
CDR3aa: CASSQDRGRNQPQHF
CDR3nt: TGTGCCAGCAGTCAGGACAGGGGAAGGAATCAGCCCCAGCATTTT

abundance: few
v_gene: TRBV29-1
j_gene: TRBJ2-7
d_gene: TRBD2
CDR3aa: CSVVLAGVYEQYF
CDR3nt: TGCAGCGTTGTACTAGCGGGAGTCTACGAGCAGTACTTC

abundance: NA
v_gene: TRBV20-1
j_gene: TRBJ2-1
d_gene: NA
CDR3aa: CSAPRGNEQFF
CDR3nt: TGCAGTGCCCCTCGGGGCAATGAGCAGTTCTTC

abundance: few
v_gene: TRBV27
j_gene: TRBJ2-1
d_gene: TRBD2
CDR3aa: CASRGTSELNEQFF
CDR3nt: TGTGCCAGCAGGGGGACTAGCGAACTAAATGAGCAGTTCTTC

abundance: NA
v_gene: TRBV29-1
j_gene: TRBJ1-6
d_gene: TRBD1
CDR3aa: CSVRDRVNSPLHF
CDR3nt: TGCAGCGTTCGTGACAGGGTGAATTCACCCCTCCACTTT

abundance: few
v_gene: TRBV28
j_gene: TRBJ2-5
d_gene: NA
CDR3aa: CASSKPDGRQETQYF
CDR3nt: TGTGCCAGCAGTAAACCCGACGGGAGACAAGAGACCCAGTACTTC

abundance: NA
v_gene: TRBV15
j_gene: TRBJ2-1
d_gene: NA
CDR3aa: CATSRGQSNEQFF
CDR3nt: TGTGCCACCAGCAGAGGACAGTCCAATGAGCAGTTCTTC

abundance: few
v_gene: TRBV5-1
j_gene: TRBJ1-6
d_gene: NA
CDR3aa: CASSLAGAVSSPLHF
CDR3nt: TGCGCCAGCAGCTTGGCCGGGGCAGTAAGTTCACCCCTCCACTTT

abundance: NA
v_gene: TRBV10-3
j_gene: TRBJ2-5
d_gene: TRBD2
CDR3aa: CAIRSSGGPQETQYF
CDR3nt: TGTGCCATCAGGTCTAGCGGAGGCCCCCAAGAGACCCAGTACTTC

abundance: NA
v_gene: TRBV7-2
j_gene: TRBJ2-5
d_gene: NA
CDR3aa: CASSFSMQETQYF
CDR3nt: TGTGCCAGCAGCTTTTCTATGCAAGAGACCCAGTACTTC

abundance: NA
v_gene: TRBV11-2
j_gene: TRBJ1-1
d_gene: NA
CDR3aa: CASSLEANTEAFF
CDR3nt: TGTGCCAGCAGCTTAGAGGCGAACACTGAAGCTTTCTTT

abundance: NA
v_gene: TRBV7-6
j_gene: TRBJ2-1
d_gene: NA
CDR3aa: CASSLLKKSFLSNEQFF
CDR3nt: TGTGCCAGCAGCTTGCTTAAAAAATCATTCCTTAGTAATGAGCAGTTCTTC

abundance: NA
v_gene: TRBV7-2
j_gene: TRBJ2-5
d_gene: NA
CDR3aa: CASSLGPSQETQYF
CDR3nt: TGTGCCAGCAGCTTAGGTCCTAGCCAAGAGACCCAGTACTTC